This T cell receptor (beta chain) originates from a study of cytomegalovirus exposure and HLA in healthy donors (TCRdb year 2017). Turning to the overall study: According to an earlier analysis of a few hundred of the donors, 150 million to 200 million T cells yielded some 110 million unique TCR beta sequences and approximately 280 Gb of sequence data. Donor age, sex, ethnicity and CMV serostatus were collected together with the repertoire data. HLA typing covered class I and class II loci at four-digit resolution. The aim of the study was to test whether cataloging public T cell receptors could identify signatures of past pathogen exposure. A separate validation cohort of about 110 different subjects was used in addition to the 666-subject first cohort. The study used immunosequencing to profile the T cell repertoires of approximately 640 subjects and linked those repertoires to cytomegalovirus serostatus. The number of typed donors differed by locus: about 620-630 for A, B, C, DRB1 and DQB1; about 520 for DQA1; roughly 600 for DPA1; and some 470 for DPB1. A later analysis re-analyzed previously published TCR beta repertoires from roughly 690 donors and added high-resolution HLA genotyping to study TCR occurrence patterns. Rather than using new phenotypic data, the later analysis identified candidate immune exposures from TCR beta sequences and from how often those sequences occurred across donors. Across approximately 420 genotyped donors of the cohort, an average of roughly 250,000 unique TCR beta nucleotide sequences per donor were sequenced, and 15% to 20% of those sequences were non-productive. Every discovery cohort repertoire had been produced on one sequencing platform. To decide whether each TCR beta V gene segment behaved as functional or pseudogenic, an earlier analysis of approximately 600 of the donors relied on high-throughput TCR beta sequencing. Genome-wide SNP genotypes for about 65% of the 666 donors were used in a later genetic analysis, which treated that subset as a discovery cohort. The study combined high-throughput TCR immunosequencing, statistical association of individual TCRs with disease status, and machine learning to predict cytomegalovirus infection status. Because of strong linkage in the cohort, five DR-DQ haplotypes were treated as single units for association and clustering. Among the roughly 410 genotyped donors, under 90% belonged to the genetic ancestry cluster associated with self-reported Caucasian donors. Approximately 300 gigabases of sequencing data and around 90 million unique TCR sequences made up an early release that covered several hundred HLA-typed donors. The investigation overall reported the following: In vitro tests confirmed that a few of the cytomegalovirus-associated TCR beta chains recognize cytomegalovirus antigens. Most CMV-associated TCR beta chains appeared to be HLA-restricted in a later analysis, and the HLA associations seemed to be driven largely by CMV exposure. In a later analysis, HLA-associated TCR beta chains were found to be more clonally expanded and to have lower generation probabilities than equally common non-associated chains. The authors suggested that the approach could potentially be generalized to other disease states and immunological phenotypes. Because HLA typing was unavailable for some donors at each locus, only the typed subset was used in association tests. This cohort had only TCR beta chains sequenced, and the lack of alpha or paired-chain data limited which features could be detected. Several of the top co-occurrence clusters appeared to be linked to parvovirus B19, influenza, CMV and Epstein-Barr virus, according to a later analysis. A cluster of highly shared sequence variants was judged likely to be a technical artifact of the sequencing pipeline. Strong co-occurrence of HLA alleles, especially DR and DQ, made assigning TCR associations to individual alleles difficult. A later analysis found that TCR association rates varied across HLA loci, with DRB1 alleles showing the most associated TCRs and HLA-C alleles the fewest. Because the 87-base-pair reads could not distinguish some IMGT-functional V segments, including TRBV6-2 and TRBV6-3, those segments were excluded. Compared with the roughly 700-donor mean, donors in an Asian-associated ancestry cluster had fewer N-insertions in productive TCRs, according to a later genetic analysis. The study listed 150 to 200 TCR beta chains as associated with cytomegalovirus. In a later genetic analysis, a missense DCLRE1C variant was associated with V-gene and J-gene trimming of TCR beta chains, and the association was replicated in an independent cohort. In an earlier analysis of approximately 600 of the donors, most TCR beta V segments were observed in productive rearrangements about 87% or about 30% of the time, broadly matching IMGT annotations. A further reported finding was that TCR beta sequences accurately predicted the HLA-A and HLA-B alleles for most subjects in the first cohort. The presence/absence analyses assumed that sequencing depth was roughly uniform across donors, and that assumption may not be true. Specific HLA alleles were associated with 15,000 to 20,000 TCR beta sequences at a false discovery rate of 0.05 in a later analysis. Over 15 rarely observed V segments, including chromosome 9 orphons, were excluded from the earlier analysis of just under 600 of the donors because counts were too low. Linkage disequilibrium might explain the correlated functional status among segregating V segments, but an unknown experimental factor could not be ruled out. Most TCR sequences were observed very rarely across donors, whereas some public TCRs were present in many individuals. In both the original and validation cohorts, the classifier was reported to diagnose cytomegalovirus status with high specificity and sensitivity. CMV serostatus was the only immune exposure information available for the cohort.

To prepare the library, the immunoSEQ multiplex PCR assay was applied. For the multiplex PCR, a mixture combining 60 forward primers for TCR Vbeta segments and 13 reverse primers for TCR Jbeta segments was used. A multiplex PCR assay on genomic DNA amplified the CDR3 region of rearranged TCR beta genes. The amplified TCR beta libraries were sequenced on the Illumina HiSeq System as 87-base-pair reads. In the original analysis: Across the roughly 640 repertoires, a later analysis counted approximately 75 million unique TCR beta chains, approximately 10 million of which were shared by at least two donors. To remove PCR and sequencing errors, raw reads were error-corrected and collapsed into unique sequences using a nearest-neighbor algorithm that merged closely related sequences. V, D and J gene segments were assigned by aligning CDR3 sequences to IMGT reference sequences. Each retained sequence needed at least a six-nucleotide match to both a V gene segment and a J gene segment. A rearrangement counted as productive if the CDR3 had no stop codons and remained in frame with V and J, and every other rearrangement counted as non-productive. Following IMGT convention, CDR3 was defined as the stretch from the second conserved V-encoded cysteine to the conserved J-encoded phenylalanine. The earlier analysis of about 590 of the donors excluded sequences that lacked an unambiguous match to a single V gene segment. An earlier analysis of a few hundred of the donors called V segments functional above 56.7% productive rearrangements and segregating when the between-donor standard deviation exceeded 5%. A statistical classification framework was built for diagnosing cytomegalovirus status from the catalog of TCR beta chain sequences. V and J gene assignment, in a later analysis, came from comparing TCR nucleotide sequences with IMGT/GENE-DB human TR gene sequences. In a later analysis, CDR3 sequences and most-parsimonious VDJ recombination scenarios were assigned using the TCRdist pipeline. In a later analysis, each TCR beta chain was defined by its CDR3 amino acid sequence together with its V-gene family, and reads lacking a unique V-gene family were excluded. As a way to deal with suspected cross-contamination and a sequencing artifact, a later analysis dropped roughly 620 nucleotide sequences that were highly shared and had low generation probability. In a later analysis, a clonal expansion index was calculated for each public chain from normalized within-repertoire ranks of inferred template counts. A later analysis computed generation probabilities with a VDJ recombination model fitted to out-of-frame rearrangements, and checked the results against IGoR. In a later analysis, TCR-TCR, TCR-HLA and TCR-CMV co-occurrence was scored with hypergeometric tests, and a repertoire-size bias correction was applied to TCR pairs. In a later analysis, false discovery rates were estimated by permuting HLA or CMV assignments 20 times. In a later analysis, co-occurring TCRs were grouped with DBSCAN, and TCRdist sequence similarity was added when clustering was performed within HLA-allele-positive subsets. For co-occurrence clustering, repertoires with fewer than 30,000 or more than 120,000 public chains were excluded, along with several repertoires with anomalous nucleotide sharing. Held by TCRdb, this immuneACCESS table contains in-frame sequences only and omits some clones. Under half of the omission traces to an unresolved V gene where checked; the cause of the rest is unknown. From that table come the V and J calls and clone size; the DNA was used to work out D and trimming. Within this sample are about 130,000 clones, with 70% to 85% of them counted one time only. Together, the top ten hold approximately 3% of the sample.

In total, fewer than 750 healthy bone marrow donors made up the cohort. All cohort members were sampled while nominally healthy, although unrecorded immune exposures were likely present. The donor tested CMV seronegative, placing the donor among the 350 or so seronegative members of the cohort. Every donor gave a peripheral blood sample, and the peripheral blood mononuclear cells from that sample were used for TCR beta sequencing. The Qiagen DNeasy Blood Extraction Kit was used to extract genomic DNA from the blood cell samples. A remark on this clone: Its target antigen remains unknown. The record has no base qualities; no much larger clone is one base away.

V trim: 2 bases; J trim: 2 bases; unmatched bases: 12. The CDR3 sequence holds 19 residues, the cysteine and phenylalanine included. The read is trimmed to its CDR3 DNA, 57 bases read in frame from base 1. CDR1 and CDR2 are read off the germline V gene as LGHNT and FRNRAP. The source is a boy between 2 and 10 years old in good health and CMV-seronegative. This chain joins TRBV12-5 to TRBJ2-3; the central 11 bases match TRBD1. Sequenced input: PBMCs. The CDR3 protein sequence reads: CASGLKDRGQIRHTDTQYF. The sequence in DNA is TGTGCTAGTGGTTTGAAGGACAGGGGGCAAATTAGACACACAGATACGCAGTATTTT. When the CDR3 is completed using the reference TRBV12-5 and TRBJ2-3 genes on either side, the full variable domain is DARVTQTPRHKVTEMGQEVTMRCQPILGHNTVFWYRQTMMQGLELLAYFRNRAPLDDSGMPKDRFSAEMPDATLATLKIQPSEPRDSAVYFCASGLKDRGQIRHTDTQYFGPGTRLTVL.